Listed below are T cell receptor beta chains from one sample, sequenced in a study of T-cell memory formation after mild COVID-19. MiXCR, run by TCRdb on the 5' RACE reads, gives a single entry per CDR3 protein. The sample gives under 450,000 distinct CDR3 sequences, roughly 20% of which show up once; roughly 23% is in the top ten. Sequenced sample: PBMCs or a T cell subset sorted from them (not recorded which). The receptor source for this set is a man younger than 35 who had mild COVID-19 (a few samples of this study predate the infection). Cell type and time point are not known. The CDR3 runs from the conserved cysteine through the conserved F or W. The order of the fields is V gene, J gene, clone size, D gene, CDR3 protein, CDR3 DNA. A D gene is named only where the DNA matches it firmly. Not all rows give a size; the values are once, few, many and, for expanded clones, a class.

TRBV4-3	TRBJ2-6	-	-	CASSQFRANVLTF	TGCGCCAGCAGCCAATTTCGGGCCAACGTCCTGACTTTC
TRBV7-3	TRBJ2-7	-	-	CASSSESGYEQYF	TGTGCCAGCAGCTCAGAATCGGGTTACGAGCAGTACTTC
TRBV4-1	TRBJ1-5	-	-	CASSQWAGNNQPQHF	TGCGCCAGCAGCCAATGGGCAGGGAACAATCAGCCCCAGCATTTT
TRBV2	TRBJ1-5	-	-	CASTGTESNQPQHF	TGTGCCAGCACCGGAACGGAAAGCAATCAGCCCCAGCATTTT
TRBV7-9	TRBJ1-2	few	-	CASSQAAGAGGYTF	TGTGCCAGCAGCCAAGCCGCCGGGGCAGGAGGCTACACCTTC
TRBV5-1	TRBJ2-1	-	-	CASSFVASSYNEQFF	TGCGCCAGCAGCTTTGTCGCAAGCTCCTACAATGAGCAGTTCTTC
TRBV6-1	TRBJ2-7	many	-	CASRGQLLYEQYF	TGTGCCAGCAGGGGACAACTACTCTACGAGCAGTACTTC
TRBV4-1	TRBJ2-3	-	-	CASAGATDTQYF	TGCGCCAGCGCGGGGGCCACAGATACGCAGTATTTT
TRBV5-1	TRBJ2-6	many	TRBD1	CASRDSSGANVLTF	TGTGCCAGCAGGGACAGCTCTGGGGCCAACGTCCTGACTTTC
TRBV20-1	TRBJ2-1	few	-	CSAAPTGKFTYNEQFF	TGCAGTGCCGCCCCCACAGGGAAATTTACCTACAATGAGCAGTTCTTC
TRBV28	TRBJ1-2	-	-	CASSLWTRTLNYGYTF	TGTGCCAGCAGTTTATGGACAAGGACACTGAACTATGGCTACACCTTC
TRBV6-2/TRBV6-3	TRBJ1-1	-	TRBD1	CASSLGRQGSPGAFF	TGTGCCAGCAGCCTCGGACGACAGGGTTCGCCAGGAGCTTTCTTT
TRBV12-3/TRBV12-4	TRBJ1-1	-	-	CASSFAAQNTEAFF	TGTGCCAGCAGTTTCGCCGCTCAGAACACTGAAGCTTTCTTT
TRBV20-1	TRBJ2-1	-	TRBD2	CSAISAGEKRNEQFF	TGCAGTGCTATCTCAGCGGGGGAGAAAAGGAATGAGCAGTTCTTC
TRBV5-1	TRBJ2-5	many	TRBD2	CASSLEAGTRETQYF	TGCGCCAGCAGCTTGGAAGCGGGGACTCGAGAGACCCAGTACTTC
TRBV27	TRBJ2-1	-	-	CASSWRGEGNEQFF	TGTGCCAGCAGTTGGCGGGGTGAGGGCAATGAGCAGTTCTTC
TRBV6-5	TRBJ1-2	-	-	CASSSVLETDYGYTF	TGTGCCAGCAGTTCCGTCCTCGAGACAGACTATGGCTACACCTTC
TRBV2	TRBJ2-5	-	-	CASRGTSTQETQYF	TGTGCCAGCAGGGGTACTAGTACTCAAGAGACCCAGTACTTC
TRBV4-1	TRBJ2-4	once	-	CASSLLGGVKNIQYF	TGCGCCAGCAGCCTCCTCGGGGGAGTCAAAAACATTCAGTACTTC
TRBV7-8	TRBJ2-1	-	-	CASSRGAGTYNEQFF	TGTGCCAGCAGCCGAGGGGCGGGCACTTACAATGAGCAGTTCTTC
TRBV19	TRBJ2-7	-	TRBD1	CASSKTGGSYEQYF	TGTGCCAGTAGTAAGACAGGGGGCTCCTACGAGCAGTACTTC
TRBV7-9	TRBJ2-1	few	-	CASSTTEGPYNEQFF	TGTGCCAGCAGCACGACCGAGGGCCCCTACAATGAGCAGTTCTTC
TRBV4-1	TRBJ1-5	few	-	CASSPGTVNQPQHF	TGCGCCAGCAGCCCTGGGACCGTTAATCAGCCCCAGCATTTT
TRBV9	TRBJ1-2	-	-	CASSPLSTNYGYTF	TGTGCCAGCAGCCCCCTGTCTACTAACTATGGCTACACCTTC
TRBV5-5	TRBJ2-6	-	-	CASSLNEAEARF	TGTGCCAGCAGCTTGAACGAGGCGGAAGCACGTTTC
TRBV7-3	TRBJ2-3	-	TRBD2	CASSLRAGVWRGDTDTQYF	TGTGCCAGCAGCTTAAGGGCCGGGGTTTGGCGGGGGGACACAGATACGCAGTATTTT
TRBV11-3	TRBJ1-1	-	-	CASSWQSNTEAFF	TGTGCCAGCAGCTGGCAGTCGAACACTGAAGCTTTCTTT
TRBV4-1	TRBJ2-3	-	-	CASSQVGGGGTDTQYF	TGCGCCAGCAGCCAAGTGGGAGGGGGCGGCACAGATACGCAGTATTTT
TRBV9	TRBJ2-7	few	TRBD1	CASSVAGTGEEEQYF	TGTGCCAGCAGCGTGGCCGGGACAGGGGAAGAAGAGCAGTACTTC
TRBV18	TRBJ2-2	-	-	CASSPDTGPGELFF	TGTGCCAGCTCGCCAGACACGGGACCCGGGGAGCTGTTTTTT
TRBV30	TRBJ2-7	-	TRBD2	CAWRGSGGLSYEQYF	TGTGCCTGGAGGGGGAGCGGGGGGCTATCCTACGAGCAGTACTTC
TRBV4-1	TRBJ2-6	-	TRBD1	CASSQEGQGFSGANVLTF	TGCGCCAGCAGCCAAGAGGGACAGGGGTTCTCTGGGGCCAACGTCCTGACTTTC
TRBV6-1	TRBJ1-1	-	-	CASSPSGPRNTEAFF	TGTGCCAGCAGCCCTTCGGGACCGCGGAACACTGAAGCTTTCTTT
TRBV7-2	TRBJ2-1	few	TRBD2	CASSRTSGAPYNEQFF	TGTGCCAGCAGCCGGACTAGCGGGGCGCCCTACAATGAGCAGTTCTTC